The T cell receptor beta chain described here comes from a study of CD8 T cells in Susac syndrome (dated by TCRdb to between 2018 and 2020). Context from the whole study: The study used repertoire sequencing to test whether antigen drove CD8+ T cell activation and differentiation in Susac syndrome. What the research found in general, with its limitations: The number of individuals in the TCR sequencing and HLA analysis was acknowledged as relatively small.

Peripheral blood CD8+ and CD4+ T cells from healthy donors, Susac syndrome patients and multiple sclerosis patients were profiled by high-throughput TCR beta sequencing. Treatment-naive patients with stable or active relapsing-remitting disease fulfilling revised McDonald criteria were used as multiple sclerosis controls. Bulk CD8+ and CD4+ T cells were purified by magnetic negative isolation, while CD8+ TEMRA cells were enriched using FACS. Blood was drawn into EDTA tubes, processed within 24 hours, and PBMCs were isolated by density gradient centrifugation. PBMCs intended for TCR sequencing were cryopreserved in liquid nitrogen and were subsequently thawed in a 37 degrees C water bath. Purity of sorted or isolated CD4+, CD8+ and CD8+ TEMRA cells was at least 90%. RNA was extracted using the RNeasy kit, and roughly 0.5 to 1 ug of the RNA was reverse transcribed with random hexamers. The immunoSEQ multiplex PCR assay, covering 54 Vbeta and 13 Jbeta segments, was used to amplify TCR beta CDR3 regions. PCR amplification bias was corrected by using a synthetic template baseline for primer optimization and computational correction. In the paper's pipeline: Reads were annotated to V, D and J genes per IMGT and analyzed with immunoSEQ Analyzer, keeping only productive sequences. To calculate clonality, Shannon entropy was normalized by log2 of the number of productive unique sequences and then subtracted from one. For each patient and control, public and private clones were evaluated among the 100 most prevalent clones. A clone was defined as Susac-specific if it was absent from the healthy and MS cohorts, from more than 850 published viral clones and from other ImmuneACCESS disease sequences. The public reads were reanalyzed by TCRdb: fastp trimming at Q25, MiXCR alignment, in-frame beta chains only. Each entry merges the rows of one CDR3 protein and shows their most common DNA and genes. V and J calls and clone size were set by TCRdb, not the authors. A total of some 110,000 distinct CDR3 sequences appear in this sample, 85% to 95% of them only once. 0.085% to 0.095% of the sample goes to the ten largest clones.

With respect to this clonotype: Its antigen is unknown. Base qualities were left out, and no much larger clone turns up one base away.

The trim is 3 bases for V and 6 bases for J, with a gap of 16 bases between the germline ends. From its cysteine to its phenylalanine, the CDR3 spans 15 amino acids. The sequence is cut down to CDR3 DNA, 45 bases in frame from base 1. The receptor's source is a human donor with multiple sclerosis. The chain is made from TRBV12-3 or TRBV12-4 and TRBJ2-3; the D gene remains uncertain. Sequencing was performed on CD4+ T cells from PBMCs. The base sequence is TGTGCCAGCAGTTTGGGAAGGCGGTTGATGGATACGCAGTATTTT. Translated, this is CASSLGRRLMDTQYF.